The present T cell receptor beta chain was sequenced within a study of blood T cells in healthy people across ages (dated by TCRdb to 2014 to 2015). In terms of the full investigation: In model experiments, template switching captured roughly one uniquely barcoded TCR beta cDNA molecule for every two T cells. The study measured age-related changes in TCR beta repertoire diversity using deep sequencing normalized with unique cDNA molecular identifiers. The donors were split into four age groups: young (average around 16 years), middle-aged (around 40), aged (over 55) and long-lived (about 82). Donors of different ages were randomly distributed across sequencing lanes to avoid experimental bias. Two additional independent replicas of 1 million unique cDNA reads from the same blood draw were analyzed for two donors (one aged 18 to 29 and one aged 80 or older).

V is clipped by 4 bases and J by 1 base, and the sequence between their germline boundaries is 16 bases long. Including cysteine and phenylalanine, the CDR3 has 16 amino acids. The only DNA kept is the CDR3, 48 bases in frame from the first base. CDR1 and CDR2 were assigned from the germline V gene as MNHNS and SASEGT. Systemically healthy Caucasian individuals from Russia, around 38 in total and aged about 6 to 100 years, were included as donors. Each donor gave ten milliliters of peripheral blood, drawn into EDTA-treated Vacutainer tubes. Ficoll-Paque density-gradient centrifugation was used to isolate PBMCs, with at least 7 million obtained per sample. Total RNA, at least 6 micrograms per sample, was extracted from PBMCs with Trizol reagent. For every donor, flow cytometry on a PBMC aliquot measured the percentage of naive CD45RAhigh/CD27high T cells. General study outcomes and caveats: Compared with the aged group, the long-lived group had more naive CD4+ T cells, fewer expanded clones and increased TCR diversity, a pattern suggesting age selection. Estimates of total diversity based on one million sequenced T cells were regarded as lower bounds and as underestimates. Because profiling used bulk unsorted PBMCs, naive and antigen-experienced compartments could not be compared conclusively. As age increased, observed TCR beta diversity per million T cells dropped in a roughly linear way, and a significant reduction was already evident by age 40. Because donor CMV infection status was unknown, age-related changes in expanded clonotypes were potentially confounded. There was a strong correlation between observed TCR beta diversity and the percentage of naive T cells measured by flow cytometry.

Regarding this clonotype: This clone's antigen is unknown. No qualities accompany the bases; no much larger clone lies one base away.

Library preparation used 5' RACE. Sequencer: Illumina HiSeq 2500. The second PCR ran for roughly 7 to 11 cycles and used a J-beta primer mix along with a sample-barcoded 5' primer. A unique molecular identifier was introduced onto each TCR beta cDNA molecule by a template-switch 5' adaptor carrying 12 random nucleotides. Each sample yielded at least 2.5 million CDR3-containing paired-end reads. First-strand cDNA synthesis was performed from all RNA using the Mint cDNA synthesis kit, with priming by a TRBC-specific oligonucleotide. After uracil-DNA glycosylase treatment, a first 18-cycle PCR used universal primers M1SS and BC2_uni_R on all cDNA. As for how the authors treated the data: Normalization of each sample was performed by random selection of 1 million high-quality reads, each carrying a distinct molecular identifier. Reads sharing molecular identifiers were discarded rather than binned into consensus sequences. CDR3 identification, clonotype clustering and error correction used MiTCR with a Q25 quality threshold and the strictest error-elimination algorithm. Lower-bound total TCR beta diversity was estimated with a nonparametric unseen species model using Euler transformation. TCRdb reprocessing: public reads trimmed at Q25 with fastp, clones called with MiXCR, in-frame beta chains kept. Rows with a matching CDR3 protein are joined into one entry that keeps the most common DNA and genes. These V and J calls originate from TCRdb's pipeline instead of the authors' own analysis. The sample profile shows roughly 700,000 distinct CDR3 sequences; roughly 50% of them were found once. The ten largest clones represent 30% to 40% of the sample.

The rearranged chain carries TRBV6-1 and TRBJ1-2; the D segment could be TRBD1, given 5 matching bases. The receptor's source is a woman in her sixties or seventies in good health. Sample: blood. The DNA is TGTGCCAGCAGTGTGGGGTTGGGGCTAGGTAACTATGGCTACACCTTC. It codes for CASSVGLGLGNYGYTF.